This T cell receptor beta chain was profiled in a study of T-cell reconstitution after alpha-beta-depleted transplantation in children. Study-wide points: At day 60, the high TCRbeta diversity found in some patients originated from recipient T cells and thymic progenitors that had survived. T-cell counts and diversity were attributed mostly to newly produced T cells one year after transplant. Two months or so post-transplant, alpha-beta T cells reportedly derived from several hundred expanded graft clones.

Comment on this clonotype: Its antigen is as yet unknown.

Unique molecular identifiers were incorporated into the prepared TCRbeta library. TCRdb re-called the PCR reads through MiXCR, storing one row per CDR3 protein. The table records more than 500,000 distinct CDR3 sequences, over 9.5% of them present only once. The CDR3 runs 14 residues. From germline, CDR1 is KGHDR and CDR2 SFDVKD. V was clipped by 6 bases and J by 5 bases, with 13 bases between them. The chain is built from TRBV24-1 and TRBJ1-5; D might be TRBD1 (6 bases). The TCR originated in a female patient between 2 and 15 years old who had a stem cell transplant for aplastic anemia, so the T cells may come from the graft donor. Sequencing was performed on PBMCs, mostly from graft donor cells, taken 180 days after TCRalphabeta/CD19-depleted stem cell transplant. CDR3 in DNA: TGTGCCACCAGTAGGCAGGGGACTTATCAGCCCCAGCATTTT. Its translation: CATSRQGTYQPQHF.